Reported below is one T cell receptor beta chain. With V trimmed by 8 bases and J by 6 bases, 5 bases remained unmatched. CDR3 length: 14 amino acids. Germline V gene data show CDR1 as SNHLY and CDR2 as FYNNEI. Produced via immunoSEQ multiplex PCR; TCRdb's table is partial and in-frame only. The table lists 150,000 to 200,000 clones, roughly 84% of them singletons. The sample belongs to a study of cytomegalovirus exposure and HLA in healthy donors. The source of this sequence is a man aged 25 to 40 in good health and CMV-seropositive. The V and J genes are TRBV2 and TRBJ2-1; TRBD2 agrees at 12 bases. Sequencing was done on a sample of PBMCs. In DNA, the CDR3 is TGTGCCAGCTGGGGACTAGCGGGCGCCAATGAGCAGTTCTTC. Translated, it gives CASWGLAGANEQFF.